This record concerns one T cell receptor beta chain sequence. No antigen is known for it. These data belong to a study of cytotoxic CD8 clonotypes in ibrutinib-treated CLL. On the study more broadly: There were 11 relapsed/refractory patients and 15 treatment-naive patients, and fewer than 18 were IGHV unmutated. Mean per-sample yields comprised 255,043 productive templates and 75,000 to 95,000 productive rearrangements. Regarding the study as a whole: The clonality went up when patients responded to ibrutinib and dropped back toward baseline at progression.

Profiling relied on immunoSEQ multiplex PCR, and the TCRdb table lists in-frame clones only, not all of them. The sample includes about 140,000 clones, around 80% seen only once; the top ten take roughly 7.6%. Germline V gene sequence: CDR1 SGHDT, CDR2 YYEEEE. V was pared by 7 bases and J by 3 bases, with 17 bases between. This CDR3 spans 14 amino acids. The sample here was PBMCs, taken after 36 months of ibrutinib treatment. The source is a human donor with chronic lymphocytic leukemia. The chain links TRBV5-6 to TRBJ2-7; tentative D call: TRBD1 (6 bases). The CDR3 reads CASRKSGRGYEQYF. CDR3 nucleotides: TGTGCCAGCCGGAAATCCGGCAGGGGCTACGAGCAGTACTTC. The complete variable domain, with remaining parts taken from reference TRBV5-6 and TRBJ2-7, reads DAGVTQSPTHLIKTRGQQVTLRCSPKSGHDTVSWYQQALGQGPQFIFQYYEEEERQRGNFPDRFSGHQFPNYSSELNVNALLLGDSALYLCASRKSGRGYEQYFGPGTRLTVT.